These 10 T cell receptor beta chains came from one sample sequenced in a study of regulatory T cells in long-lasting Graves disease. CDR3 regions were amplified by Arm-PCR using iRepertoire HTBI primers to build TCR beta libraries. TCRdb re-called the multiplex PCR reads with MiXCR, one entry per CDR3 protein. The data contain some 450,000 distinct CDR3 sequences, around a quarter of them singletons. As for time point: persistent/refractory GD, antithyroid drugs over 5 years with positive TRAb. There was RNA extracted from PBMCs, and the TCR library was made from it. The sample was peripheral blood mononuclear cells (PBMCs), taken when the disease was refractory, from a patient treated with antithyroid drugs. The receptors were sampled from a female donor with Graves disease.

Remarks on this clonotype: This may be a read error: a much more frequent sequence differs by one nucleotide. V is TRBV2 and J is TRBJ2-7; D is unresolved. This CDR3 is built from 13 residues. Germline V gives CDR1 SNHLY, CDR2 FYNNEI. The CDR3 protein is CVSSEKRWYEQYF. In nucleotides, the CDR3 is TGTGTCAGCAGTGAAAAGAGGTGGTACGAGCAGTACTTC.

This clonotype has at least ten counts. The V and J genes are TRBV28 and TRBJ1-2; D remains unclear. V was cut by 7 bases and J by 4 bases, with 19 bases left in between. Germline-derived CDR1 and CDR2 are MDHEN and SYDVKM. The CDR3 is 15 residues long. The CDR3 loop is CASTPLISGSYGYTF. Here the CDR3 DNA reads TGTGCCAGCACCCCTCTAATTTCAGGTTCCTATGGCTACACCTTC.

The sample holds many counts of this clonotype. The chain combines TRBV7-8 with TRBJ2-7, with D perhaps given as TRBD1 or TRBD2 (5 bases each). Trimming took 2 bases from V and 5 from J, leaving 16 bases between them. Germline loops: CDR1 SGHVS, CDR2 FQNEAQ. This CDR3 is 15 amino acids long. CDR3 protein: CASSLRESRDHEQYF. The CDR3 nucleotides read TGTGCCAGCAGCTTAAGGGAATCGAGGGACCACGAGCAGTACTTC. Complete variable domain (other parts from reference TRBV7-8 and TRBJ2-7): GAGVSQSPRYKVAKRGQDVALRCDPISGHVSLFWYQQALGQGPEFLTYFQNEAQLDKSGLPSDRFFAERPEGSVSTLKIQRTQQEDSAVYLCASSLRESRDHEQYFGPGTRLTVT.

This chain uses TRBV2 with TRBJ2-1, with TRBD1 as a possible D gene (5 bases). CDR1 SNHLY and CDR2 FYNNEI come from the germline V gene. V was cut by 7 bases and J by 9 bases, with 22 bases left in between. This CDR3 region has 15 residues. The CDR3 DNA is TGTGCCAGCACGTCCACTTACCAGGATAGGGGTGAGCAGTTCTTC. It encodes CASTSTYQDRGEQFF.

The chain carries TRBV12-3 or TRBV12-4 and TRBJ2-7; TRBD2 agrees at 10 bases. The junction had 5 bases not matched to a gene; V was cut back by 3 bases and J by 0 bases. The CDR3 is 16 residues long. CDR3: CASSFGGTSVSYEQYF. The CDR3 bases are TGTGCCAGCAGTTTTGGAGGGACTAGCGTCTCCTACGAGCAGTACTTC.

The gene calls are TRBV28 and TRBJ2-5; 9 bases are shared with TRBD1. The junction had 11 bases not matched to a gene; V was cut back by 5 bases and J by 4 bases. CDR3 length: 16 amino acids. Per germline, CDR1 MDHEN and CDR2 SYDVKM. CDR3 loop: CASSPPGTGRRETQYF. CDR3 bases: TGTGCCAGCAGTCCCCCCGGGACAGGGCGACGAGAGACCCAGTACTTC.

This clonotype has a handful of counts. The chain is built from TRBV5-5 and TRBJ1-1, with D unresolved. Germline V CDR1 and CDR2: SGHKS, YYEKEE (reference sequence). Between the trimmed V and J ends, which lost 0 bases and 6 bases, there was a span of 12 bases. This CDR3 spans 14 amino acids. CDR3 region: CASSLGSFLAEAFF. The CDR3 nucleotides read TGTGCCAGCAGCTTGGGATCTTTCCTGGCTGAAGCTTTCTTT.

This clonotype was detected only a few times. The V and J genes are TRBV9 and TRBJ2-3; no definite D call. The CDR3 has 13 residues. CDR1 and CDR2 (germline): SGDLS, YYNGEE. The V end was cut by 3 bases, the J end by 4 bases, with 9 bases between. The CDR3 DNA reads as TGTGCCAGCAGCGCGCTGTTCGCAGATACGCAGTATTTT. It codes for CASSALFADTQYF.

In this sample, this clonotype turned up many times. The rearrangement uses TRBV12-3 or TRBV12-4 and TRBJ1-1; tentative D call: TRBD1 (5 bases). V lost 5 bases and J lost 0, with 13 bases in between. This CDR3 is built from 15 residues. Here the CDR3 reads CASSRGHSLNTEAFF. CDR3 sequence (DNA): TGTGCCAGCAGTCGGGGCCACAGCTTGAACACTGAAGCTTTCTTT.

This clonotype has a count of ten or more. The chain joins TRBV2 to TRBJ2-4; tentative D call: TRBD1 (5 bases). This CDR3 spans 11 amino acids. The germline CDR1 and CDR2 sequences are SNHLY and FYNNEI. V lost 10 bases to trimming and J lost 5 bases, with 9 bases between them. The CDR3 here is CATGPQNIQYF. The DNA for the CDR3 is TGTGCCACAGGGCCCCAAAACATTCAGTACTTC.